Here is one T cell receptor beta chain with its context. Its antigen remains unidentified. The data are from a study of early stage breast cancer tumors. On the study more broadly: Roughly 9.6-fold was the mean read coverage per sample.

The CDR3 spans 12 residues. V was clipped by 7 bases and J by 6 bases, with 12 bases between them. Germline V gene sequence: CDR1 MNHEY, CDR2 SMNVEV (reference sequence). The table came from immunoSEQ multiplex PCR; TCRdb's copy has only in-frame clones and leaves some out. The sample records about 36,000 clones, less than 80% being singletons. General study results and limits: Enriched TCRB sequences shared across patients were mostly commonly generated sequences.

Sequencing was done on a sample of blood. The chain joins TRBV27 to TRBJ1-2, with a tentative D call TRBD1 (5 bases). The TCR sequence derives from a person between 55 and 69 years old with breast cancer. Here the CDR3 DNA reads TGTGCCAGCATGTCAGGGAAGGATGGCTACACCTTC. It is translated as CASMSGKDGYTF.